This T cell receptor (beta chain) is from a study of blood T cell repertoires in COVID-19. Original handling: Reference gene primer amplification gave nucleated cell count estimates. Generated by immunoSEQ multiplex PCR, the TCRdb table keeps only in-frame clones and is missing some. V and J calls and clone size are given by that table; D and trimming were obtained from the DNA. The sample holds about 300,000 clones, more than 70% seen once. The CDR3 has 12 amino acids. Germline V gene data show CDR1 as LGHDT and CDR2 as YNNKEL (reference sequence). With 4 bases removed from V and 8 bases from J, the gap between germline ends came to 11 bases.

This chain connects TRBV3-1 (or the pseudogene TRBV3-2) to TRBJ1-2; D not resolved. The sequenced material came from peripheral blood. The receptor's source is a young man who had recovered from COVID-19. The DNA for the CDR3 is TGTGCCAGCAGCCCGGACGGAGGCGGCTACACCTTC. Its translation: CASSPDGGGYTF.